A single sample gave rise to the 15 T cell receptor beta chains below, sequenced in a study of metastatic and nonmetastatic thyroid tumors (dated by TCRdb to the early 2020s). None of the patients had been given any treatment before thyroid surgery. Libraries came from PCR. Sequencing instrument: Illumina HiSeq 4000. Starting from the raw public reads, TCRdb applied fastp trimming at Q25, assembled clones with MiXCR and retained in-frame beta chains. A total of tens of thousands of clones appear in this sample, about 16% of them only once. The ten largest clones capture roughly a tenth of the sample. The sequenced material came from blood. These receptor sequences come from a male donor with papillary thyroid cancer or a benign thyroid nodule (not recorded which). Some clones in this sample may be carry-over from other donors' samples.

This clone has ten or more counts. The V gene is TRBV11-3, the J gene TRBJ1-1; possible D gene TRBD1, 6 bases. Germline CDR1 is SGHNT and CDR2 is YENEEA. The CDR3 totals 13 residues. V was clipped by 5 bases and J by 11 bases, with 18 bases between them. CDR3 bases: TGTGCCAGCAGCCCGGGGGACACAGGCCGGGCTTTCTTT. The encoded protein is CASSPGDTGRAFF.

The chain carries TRBV6-1 and TRBJ1-2, with TRBD1 as a possible D gene (5 bases). Trimming took 5 bases from V and 4 from J, leaving 17 bases between them. This CDR3 contains 15 residues. Per germline, CDR1 MNHNS and CDR2 SASEGT. The CDR3 sequence: CASSPRGGVIYGYTF. The CDR3 DNA reads as TGTGCCAGCAGTCCCCGGGGAGGGGTAATCTATGGCTACACCTTC.

This clone was seen repeatedly, ten times or more. V gene TRBV3-1 combines with J gene TRBJ1-3; 7 bases map to TRBD1. Germline V CDR1 and CDR2: LGHDT, YNNKEL (reference sequence). The CDR3 extends over 17 amino acids. Unmatched junction bases numbered 8, after V lost 3 bases and J lost 0 bases. The CDR3 sequence: CASSHLGTASSGNTIYF. CDR3 DNA sequence: TGTGCCAGCAGCCATCTAGGGACAGCGAGCTCTGGAAACACCATATATTTT. The whole variable domain, filled in from reference TRBV3-1 and TRBJ1-3, reads DTAVSQTPKYLVTQMGNDKSIKCEQNLGHDTMYWYKQDSKKFLKIMFSYNNKELIINETVPNRFSPKSPDKAHLNLHINSLELGDSAVYFCASSHLGTASSGNTIYFGEGSWLTVV.

There are a few counts of this clone. One end of the junction is discordant with germline, which a read error may explain. The V call is TRBV6-2 or TRBV6-3, the J call TRBJ2-5, with D possibly TRBD2 on 7 matching bases. Germline V gene lookup returns CDR1 MNHEY and CDR2 SVGEGT. The CDR3 consists of 15 residues. The CDR3 DNA sequence: TGTGCCAGCACCCAGAGAGGGCGGGGGCAAGAGACCAAGTACTTC. This codes for CASTQRGRGQETKYF.

This clone came up many times. V gene TRBV5-1 combines with J gene TRBJ2-3; D perhaps matches TRBD1 (5 bases). The germline V and J ends were trimmed by 3 bases and 0 bases, with 14 bases remaining between them. Germline V gene lookup returns CDR1 SGHRS and CDR2 YFSETQ. This CDR3 has 16 residues. The CDR3 DNA follows: TGCGCCAGCAGCTGGGGTGGACAAGCCAGCACAGATACGCAGTATTTT. Translation gives CASSWGGQASTDTQYF.

As regards this clone: With a much larger clone just one base away, this may be a read error. The chain uses TRBV4-3 and TRBJ2-2; D is perhaps TRBD1 or TRBD2 (5 bases each). The germline CDR1 and CDR2 sequences are LGHNA and YSLEER. The CDR3 runs to 13 residues. In DNA, the CDR3 is TGCGCCAGCAGCCAAGATGGGACCGGGGAGCTGCTTTTT. It codes for CASSQDGTGELLF.

Ten or more counts support this clone. The chain recombines TRBV10-3 with TRBJ1-1; D is ambiguous. Germline V gives CDR1 ENHRY, CDR2 SYGVKD. This CDR3 comprises 11 residues. The ends were cut back, 7 bases at V and 7 bases at J, with 10 bases in the middle. CDR3 region: CAITEGGEAFF. CDR3 sequence (DNA): TGTGCCATCACCGAAGGAGGTGAAGCTTTCTTT.

This clone appeared many times. The rearrangement uses TRBV29-1 and TRBJ1-1; D not resolved. Germline lookup yields CDR1 SQVTM and CDR2 ANQGSEA. This CDR3 region has 13 residues. Trimming stripped 4 bases from V and 1 base from J, with 10 bases between. CDR3 in DNA: TGCAGCGTTGGGGTTAGCCGGAACACTGAAGCTTTCTTT. Its protein is CSVGVSRNTEAFF.

In its sample, this clone was seen once. The CDR3 nucleotides read TGCAGCTCTAAGAGAGGGGGGGCCGAGCAGTACTTC. Encoded protein: CSSKRGGAEQYF. The V call is TRBV20-1, the J call TRBJ2-7; a possible D gene is TRBD2 (7 bases). Per the germline V gene, CDR1 is DFQATT and CDR2 is SNEGSKA (reference sequence). The CDR3 loop spans 12 amino acids.

This clone was seen at least ten times. The genes are TRBV19 and TRBJ1-1; tentative D call: TRBD1 (5 bases). The CDR3 consists of 15 residues. The V end was cut by 3 bases, the J end by 4 bases, with 15 bases between. CDR1 is LNHDA, CDR2 SQIVND, per germline (reference sequence). CDR3 bases: TGTGCCAGTAGTATTGTCGGGGCCGGGAGCACTGAAGCTTTCTTT. Encoded protein: CASSIVGAGSTEAFF.

Turning to this clone: Being one base from a much bigger clone, this may be a read error. This rearrangement joins TRBV9 to TRBJ2-6; D gene unclear. There are 15 residues in the CDR3. CDR1 and CDR2 (germline): SGDLS, YYNGEE. Trimming stripped 3 bases from V and 2 bases from J, with 9 bases between. The CDR3 loop reads CASSEMSAGANVLTF. CDR3 DNA: TGTGCCAGCAGCGAAATGTCTGCTGGGGCCAACGTCCTGACTTTC.

In this sample, this clone turned up many times. V is TRBV19 and J is TRBJ1-1; D is possibly TRBD1 (6 bases). The CDR3 totals 16 residues. Germline lookup yields CDR1 LNHDA and CDR2 SQIVND (reference sequence). Trimming removed 6 bases at V and 3 bases at J, with 20 bases between. The CDR3 bases are TGTGCCAGTAGATTAACCGCAGGTGGGGGCTACACTGAAGCTTTCTTT. Translating it yields CASRLTAGGGYTEAFF.

This clone was picked up a small number of times. A clone one base away is much larger, so this may be a read error. This chain uses TRBV10-3 with TRBJ2-3, with a tentative D call TRBD1 (6 bases). The ends were cut back, 3 bases at V and 7 bases at J, with 8 bases in the middle. This CDR3 contains 12 residues. Per the germline V gene, CDR1 is ENHRY and CDR2 is SYGVKD. The CDR3 sequence is CAISEGTYTQYF. The CDR3 coding sequence is TGTGCCATCAGTGAAGGGACATATACGCAGTATTTT.

This clone came up a few times. The chain combines TRBV12-3 or TRBV12-4 with TRBJ2-7; TRBD1 aligns across 7 bases. With V trimmed by 6 bases and J by 7 bases, 12 bases remained unmatched. The CDR3 length is 14 residues. Here the CDR3 DNA reads TGTGCCAGCAGCCTCCAGGCGGCAGGGGGTGAGCAGTACTTC. This codes for CASSLQAAGGEQYF.

As DNA, the CDR3 is TGTGCCAGTCGGATCTGGCCTCAGACCCTGGAGCTGTTTTTT. Translating it yields CASRIWPQTLELFF. The rearrangement joins TRBV9 to TRBJ2-2; D call uncertain. CDR1 and CDR2 from the germline V gene are SGDLS and YYNGEE. This CDR3 spans 14 amino acids. Trimming took 8 bases from V and 10 from J, leaving 21 bases between them.